The T cell receptor (beta chain) under discussion was sequenced for a study of blood T cells in healthy people across ages. This CDR3 contains 14 residues. V lost 1 base and J lost 7; bases outside the gene matches: 8. Looked up from germline, CDR1 is SQVTM and CDR2 is ANQGSEA. It was with a sample-barcoded 5' primer and a J-beta primer mix that a second PCR of roughly 6 to 11 cycles was run. In TCRdb, the 5' RACE reads were re-called with MiXCR into one record per CDR3 protein. This repertoire shows around 800,000 distinct CDR3 sequences, approximately 24% found once; its top ten account for about 3%. This clonotype was recorded a few times. A read error is possible here, since a much larger clone lies one base away. These same records also appear under a second study, on T cells of mothers and their children. That source adds: In this cohort, donors were three healthy Caucasian mothers plus their six children. From each mother came over 9 million TCR beta CDR3 reads, and from each child came 2.5 million to 3.5 million.

Sequencing input: blood. V gene TRBV29-1 combines with J gene TRBJ2-5; 8 nucleotides match TRBD2. The TCR was taken from a boy younger than 18 in good health. The CDR3 DNA reads TGCAGCGTTGAAGGTAGCGGGGCGGGTGGGACCCAGTACTTC. This encodes CSVEGSGAGGTQYF.